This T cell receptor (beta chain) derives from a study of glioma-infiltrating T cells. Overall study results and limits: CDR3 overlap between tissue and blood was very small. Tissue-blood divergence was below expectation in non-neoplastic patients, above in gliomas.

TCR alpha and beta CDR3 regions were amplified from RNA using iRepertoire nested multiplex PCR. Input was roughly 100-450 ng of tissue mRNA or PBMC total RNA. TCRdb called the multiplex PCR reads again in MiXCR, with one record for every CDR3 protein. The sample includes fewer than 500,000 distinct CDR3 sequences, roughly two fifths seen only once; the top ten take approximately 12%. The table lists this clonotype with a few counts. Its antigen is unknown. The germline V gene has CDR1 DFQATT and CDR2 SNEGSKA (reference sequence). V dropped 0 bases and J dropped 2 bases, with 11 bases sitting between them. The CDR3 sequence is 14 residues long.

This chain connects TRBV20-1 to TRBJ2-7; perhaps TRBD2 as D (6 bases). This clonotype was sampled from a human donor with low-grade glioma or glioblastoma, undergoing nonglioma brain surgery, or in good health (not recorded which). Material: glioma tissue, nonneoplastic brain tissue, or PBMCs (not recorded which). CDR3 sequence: CSAREIAVTYEQYF. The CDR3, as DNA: TGCAGTGCTAGAGAAATAGCGGTAACCTACGAGCAGTACTTC.